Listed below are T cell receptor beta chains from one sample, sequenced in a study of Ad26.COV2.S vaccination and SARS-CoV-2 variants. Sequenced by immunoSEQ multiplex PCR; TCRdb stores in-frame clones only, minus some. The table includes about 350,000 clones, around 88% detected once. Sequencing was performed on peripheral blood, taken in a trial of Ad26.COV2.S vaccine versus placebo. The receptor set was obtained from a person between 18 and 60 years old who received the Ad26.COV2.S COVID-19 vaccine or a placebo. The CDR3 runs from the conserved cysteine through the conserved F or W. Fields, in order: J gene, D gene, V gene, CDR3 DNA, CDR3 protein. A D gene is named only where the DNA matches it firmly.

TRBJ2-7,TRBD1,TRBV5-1,TGCGCCAGCAGCTCCGCCTCCGGGACAGGGATGGACGAGCAGTACTTC,CASSSASGTGMDEQYF
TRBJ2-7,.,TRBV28,TGTGCCAGCCAGGGAAACTCCTACGAGCAGTACTTC,CASQGNSYEQYF
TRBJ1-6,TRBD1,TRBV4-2,TGTGCCAGCAGCCAAGGAGACAGGGTGGGGAATTCACCCCTCCACTTT,CASSQGDRVGNSPLHF
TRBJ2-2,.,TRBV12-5,TGTGCTAGTGGTTTATGGCCTAACACCGGGGAGCTGTTTTTT,CASGLWPNTGELFF
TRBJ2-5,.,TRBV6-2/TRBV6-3,TGTGCCAGCAGTTACTCGATAATGGGGGCCCAAGAGACCCAGTACTTC,CASSYSIMGAQETQYF
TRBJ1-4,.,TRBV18,TGTGCCAGCTCACCTGTCGGGGGGGAAAAACTGTTTTTT,CASSPVGGEKLFF
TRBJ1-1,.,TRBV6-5,TGTGCCAGCAGTTACTCGGGGGGGCCTGAAGCTTTCTTT,CASSYSGGPEAFF
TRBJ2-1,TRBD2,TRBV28,TGTGCCAGCAGTTCCCCACTAGCGGGAGAAGCAAATGAGCAGTTCTTC,CASSSPLAGEANEQFF
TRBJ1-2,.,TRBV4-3,TGCGCCAGCAGCCAAGATAGAGCCCTCGGGGGCTACACCTTC,CASSQDRALGGYTF
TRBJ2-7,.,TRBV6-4,TGTGCCAGCAGTGACTCCCCAGGTAGTAACGAGCAGTACTTC,CASSDSPGSNEQYF
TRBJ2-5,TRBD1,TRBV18,TGTGCCAGCCGGGGACAGGGAAAAGGAGAGACCCAGTACTTC,CASRGQGKGETQYF
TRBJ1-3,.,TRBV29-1,TGCAGCGTTGATCCTGGGTCTGGAAACACCATATATTTT,CSVDPGSGNTIYF
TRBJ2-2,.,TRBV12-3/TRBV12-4,TGTGCCAGCAGTTTAAGAAGCGGCGGGGAGCTGTTTTTT,CASSLRSGGELFF
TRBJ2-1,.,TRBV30,TGTGCCTGGAGTGTATGGGGTGTGAGGAGAAGGGTCTACAATGAGCAGTTCTTC,CAWSVWGVRRRVYNEQFF